These 20 T cell receptor beta chains came from one sample sequenced in a study of T cell changes during pregnancy in multiple sclerosis. Measured with immunoSEQ multiplex PCR; TCRdb has only the in-frame clones, and not every one. The sample has 60,000 to 70,000 clones; approximately 89% are singletons. The starting material was peripheral blood, obtained in the second trimester of pregnancy. These receptors originate from a female donor with multiple sclerosis, enrolled in a pregnancy study.

The CDR3 DNA sequence: TGTGCCAGCAGCCAAGGGAAAGGACAGTCCGATGAGCAGTTCTTC. The encoded protein is CASSQGKGQSDEQFF. The chain combines TRBV4-2 with TRBJ2-1, with a tentative D call TRBD1 (6 bases). Between the trimmed V and J ends, which lost 1 base and 8 bases, there was a span of 15 bases. The germline V gene has CDR1 LGHNA and CDR2 YNFKEQ. The CDR3 has 15 residues.

The V and J genes are TRBV30 and TRBJ1-1, with D hard to call. V was clipped by 0 bases and J by 5 bases, with 7 bases between them. Germline CDR1 is GTSNPN and CDR2 is SVGIG (reference sequence). This CDR3 spans 12 amino acids. CDR3 amino acids: CAWSVRATEAFF. CDR3 coding DNA: TGTGCCTGGAGTGTACGTGCGACTGAAGCTTTCTTT. Full variable domain (outside the CDR3, taken from reference TRBV30 and TRBJ1-1): SQTIHQWPATLVQPVGSPLSLECTVEGTSNPNLYWYRQAAGRGLQLLFYSVGIGQISSEVPQNLSASRPQDRQFILSSKKLLLSDSGFYLCAWSVRATEAFFGQGTRLTVV.

The chain recombines TRBV10-3 with TRBJ1-2; D remains unclear. The germline V gene has CDR1 ENHRY and CDR2 SYGVKD. The CDR3 has 14 amino acids. The V gene lost 0 bases and the J gene lost 3 bases, with 8 bases spanning the gap. The CDR3 DNA sequence: TGTGCCATCAGTGAGTCAACTGCCCACTATGGCTACACCTTC. This encodes CAISESTAHYGYTF.

J is TRBJ1-1 and V is TRBV5-1, with D possibly TRBD1 on 6 matching bases. The CDR3 totals 13 residues. Between the trimmed V and J ends, which lost 4 bases and 5 bases, there was a span of 12 bases. Germline CDR1 and CDR2: SGHRS and YFSETQ. The chain's CDR3 is CASSQGMETEAFF. The CDR3 bases are TGCGCCAGCAGCCAGGGGATGGAAACTGAAGCTTTCTTT. Full variable domain (missing parts from reference TRBV5-1 and TRBJ1-1): KAGVTQTPRYLIKTRGQQVTLSCSPISGHRSVSWYQQTPGQGLQFLFEYFSETQRNKGNFPGRFSGRQFSNSRSEMNVSTLELGDSALYLCASSQGMETEAFFGQGTRLTVV.

This sequence joins TRBV5-6 and TRBJ2-5; a possible D gene is TRBD2 (5 bases). The V and J ends lost 0 bases and 5 bases respectively, with 14 bases between them. CDR3 length: 15 amino acids. The germline CDR1 and CDR2 sequences are SGHDT and YYEEEE. As DNA, the CDR3 is TGTGCCAGCAGCTTGGGCAGGCCGGGGTGGGAGACCCAGTACTTC. Its translation: CASSLGRPGWETQYF. The full variable domain, its missing parts supplied by reference TRBV5-6 and TRBJ2-5, is DAGVTQSPTHLIKTRGQQVTLRCSPKSGHDTVSWYQQALGQGPQFIFQYYEEEERQRGNFPDRFSGHQFPNYSSELNVNALLLGDSALYLCASSLGRPGWETQYFGPGTRLLVL.

V and J are TRBV7-6 and TRBJ1-1; TRBD1 aligns across 9 bases. With V trimmed by 1 base and J by 1 base, 10 bases remained unmatched. CDR1 SGHVS and CDR2 FNYEAQ come from the germline V gene. CDR3 length: 18 amino acids. The CDR3 region has the DNA TGTGCCAGCAGCTTAGGTGGCACGGGACAGGGATGGAACACTGAAGCTTTCTTT. Its translation is CASSLGGTGQGWNTEAFF.

V is TRBV9 and J is TRBJ1-3, with unresolved D. Trimming cost V 4 bases and J 6 bases, with 14 bases left between them. CDR3 length: 14 residues. In germline, CDR1 is SGDLS, CDR2 YYNGEE. Here the CDR3 reads CASSFPITANTIYF. The DNA of the CDR3 is TGTGCCAGCAGCTTTCCTATTACAGCAAACACCATATATTTT.

The chain carries TRBV5-6 and TRBJ1-2; tentative D call: TRBD1 (6 bases). The V gene lost 0 bases and the J gene lost 2 bases, with 14 bases spanning the gap. Germline loops: CDR1 SGHDT, CDR2 YYEEEE. CDR3 length equals 16 residues. DNA of the CDR3: TGTGCCAGCAGCTTGGCCCCTCGGACAGCGAACTATGGCTACACCTTC. It translates to CASSLAPRTANYGYTF.

The chain joins TRBV6-5 to TRBJ2-1, with 10 bases fitting TRBD2. The CDR3 length is 16 residues. CDR1 and CDR2 (germline): MNHEY, SVGAGI. V trimming: 1 base; J trimming: 7 bases; junction bases outside the gene matches: 7. Here the CDR3 reads CASSYLTSGRANEQFF. DNA of the CDR3: TGTGCCAGCAGTTACTTGACGAGCGGGAGGGCTAATGAGCAGTTCTTC.

The CDR3 nucleotides are TGCGCCAGCAGCCCGGTAGTTAGCGGGGGGGCCAAGACCCAGTACTTC. Translation: CASSPVVSGGAKTQYF. This chain uses TRBV5-1 with TRBJ2-5; 11 nucleotides align to TRBD2. The CDR3 totals 16 residues. Germline V gives CDR1 SGHRS, CDR2 YFSETQ. V dropped 4 bases and J dropped 6; count of bases not matched to a gene: 11.

J is TRBJ2-2 and V is TRBV11-2; TRBD1 aligns across 7 bases. Germline values: CDR1 SGHAT, CDR2 FQNNGV. V was pared by 4 bases and J by 4 bases, with 6 bases of the junction left unmatched. The CDR3 runs 15 residues. The CDR3 region is CASSYRRDSTGELFF. As DNA, the CDR3 is TGTGCCAGCAGCTACCGACGGGACAGCACCGGGGAGCTGTTTTTT. The full variable domain, completed using reference TRBV11-2 and TRBJ2-2, is EAGVAQSPRYKIIEKRQSVAFWCNPISGHATLYWYQQILGQGPKLLIQFQNNGVVDDSQLPKDRFSAERLKGVDSTLKIQPAKLEDSAVYLCASSYRRDSTGELFFGEGSRLTVL.

V is TRBV19 and J is TRBJ2-7, with TRBD2 matching over 7 bases. The CDR3 runs to 15 residues. Germline CDR1 LNHDA, CDR2 SQIVND (reference sequence). The junction had 7 bases not matched to a gene; V was cut back by 2 bases and J by 3 bases. The CDR3 is CASSILSSGIYEQYF. As DNA, the CDR3 is TGTGCCAGTAGTATATTATCTAGCGGCATCTACGAGCAGTACTTC.

This clone has only a few counts. Other DNA sequences in this specimen translate into the identical CDR3. This chain links TRBV7-3 with TRBJ1-1; tentative D call: TRBD1 (6 bases). The CDR3 contains 13 residues. CDR1 SGHTA and CDR2 FQGTGA come from the germline V gene. Between the trimmed V and J ends, which lost 4 bases and 2 bases, there was a span of 8 bases. CDR3 in DNA: TGTGCCAGCAGCTCACAGGGTAACACTGAAGCTTTCTTT. Residues: CASSSQGNTEAFF. Full variable domain (rest looked up from reference TRBV7-3 and TRBJ1-1): GAGVSQTPSNKVTEKGKYVELRCDPISGHTALYWYRQSLGQGPEFLIYFQGTGAADDSGLPNDRFFAVRPEGSVSTLKIQRTERGDSAVYLCASSSQGNTEAFFGQGTRLTVV.

The chain carries TRBV5-8 and TRBJ2-7; 8 bases are a match to TRBD1. V was clipped by 1 base and J by 6 bases; unmatched bases: 9. This CDR3 comprises 15 residues. CDR1 and CDR2 (germline): SGHTS, YDEGEE. CDR3 bases: TGTGCCAGCAGCTTGACGCAGGGGGCGTTCGGCGAGCAGTACTTC. It codes for CASSLTQGAFGEQYF. Full variable domain (missing parts from reference TRBV5-8 and TRBJ2-7): EAGVTQSPTHLIKTRGQQATLRCSPISGHTSVYWYQQALGLGLQFLLWYDEGEERNRGNFPPRFSGRQFPNYSSELNVNALELEDSALYLCASSLTQGAFGEQYFGPGTRLTVT.

The V call is TRBV6-1, the J call TRBJ1-3; D may be TRBD1 (5 bases). Per the germline V gene, CDR1 is MNHNS and CDR2 is SASEGT. V was pared by 6 bases and J by 4 bases, with 10 bases between. The CDR3 totals 13 residues. CDR3 sequence reads: CASSETDGNTIYF. The CDR3, as DNA: TGTGCCAGCAGCGAGACAGACGGAAACACCATATATTTT.

The rearrangement uses TRBV7-2 and TRBJ2-1, with 7 bases aligning to TRBD2. The germline V gene encodes CDR1 SGHTA and CDR2 FQGNSA. This CDR3 comprises 18 residues. V was pared by 5 bases and J by 0 bases, with 13 bases of the junction left unmatched. The CDR3 is CASSLRGSGDSSYNEQFF. Here the CDR3 DNA reads TGTGCCAGCAGCCTCCGAGGGAGCGGGGATAGCTCCTACAATGAGCAGTTCTTC.

This chain links TRBV6-4 with TRBJ1-6; TRBD1 might be the D (5 bases). The CDR3 is made up of 15 amino acids. Trimming pared 0 bases from V and 10 bases from J, leaving 13 bases between. Looked up from germline, CDR1 is MRHNA and CDR2 is SNTAGT. The CDR3 protein is CASSDSNQGRSPLHF. The CDR3, as DNA: TGTGCCAGCAGTGACTCGAATCAGGGCAGGTCACCCCTCCACTTT.

This clone was seen a single time. This chain uses TRBV28 with TRBJ2-1; maybe TRBD2 (5 bases). The CDR3 totals 14 residues. V was pared by 7 bases and J by 7 bases, with 17 bases between. Germline values: CDR1 MDHEN, CDR2 SYDVKM. CDR3 protein: CASTITQDSNEQFF. In DNA form, the CDR3 reads TGTGCCAGCACCATTACTCAGGACTCTAATGAGCAGTTCTTC.

This chain links TRBV6-1 with TRBJ2-5; 9 bases are a match to TRBD2. V shed 2 bases and J 4 bases; nucleotides not matched to a gene: 17. Germline V gene lookup returns CDR1 MNHNS and CDR2 SASEGT. This CDR3 contains 19 residues. Here the CDR3 reads CASSEKYRDLAGGRETQYF. CDR3 DNA sequence: TGTGCCAGCAGTGAAAAGTACAGGGACCTGGCGGGAGGGAGAGAGACCCAGTACTTC.

For this clone: One end of the junction does not line up with germline, which may come from a read error. CDR3 region: CASSLSGAQQGTQYF. CDR3 in DNA: TGTGCCAGCAGCCTCAGCGGGGCCCAACAAGGGACCCAGTACTTC. V gene TRBV7-2 combines with J gene TRBJ2-5, with 7 bases aligning to TRBD2. The CDR3 spans 15 residues. CDR1 is SGHTA, CDR2 FQGNSA, per germline.